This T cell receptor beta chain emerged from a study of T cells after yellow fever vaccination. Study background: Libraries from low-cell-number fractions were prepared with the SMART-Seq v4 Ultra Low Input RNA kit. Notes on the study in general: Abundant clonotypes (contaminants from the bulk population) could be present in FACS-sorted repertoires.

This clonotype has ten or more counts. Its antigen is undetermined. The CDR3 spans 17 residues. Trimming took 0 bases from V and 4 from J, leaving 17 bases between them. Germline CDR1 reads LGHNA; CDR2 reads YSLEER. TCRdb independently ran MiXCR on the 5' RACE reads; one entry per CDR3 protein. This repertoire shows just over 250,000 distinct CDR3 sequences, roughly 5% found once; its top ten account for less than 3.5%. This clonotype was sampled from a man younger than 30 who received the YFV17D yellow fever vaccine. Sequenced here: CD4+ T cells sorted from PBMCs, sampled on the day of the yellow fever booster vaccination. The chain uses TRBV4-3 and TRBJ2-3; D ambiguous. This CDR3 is CASSQDRPALAADTQYF. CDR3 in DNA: TGCGCCAGCAGCCAAGATCGGCCAGCGCTTGCTGCAGATACGCAGTATTTT.